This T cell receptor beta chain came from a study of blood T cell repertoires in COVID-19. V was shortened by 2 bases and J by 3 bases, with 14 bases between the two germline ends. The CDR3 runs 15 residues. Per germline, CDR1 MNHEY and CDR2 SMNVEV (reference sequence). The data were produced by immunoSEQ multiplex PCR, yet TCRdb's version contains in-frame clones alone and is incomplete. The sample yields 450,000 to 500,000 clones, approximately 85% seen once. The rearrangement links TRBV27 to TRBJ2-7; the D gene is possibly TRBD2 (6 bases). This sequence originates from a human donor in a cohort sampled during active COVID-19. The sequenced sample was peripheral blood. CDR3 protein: CASSLRRGPNYEQYF. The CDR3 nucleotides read TGTGCCAGCAGTTTAAGGAGGGGCCCTAACTACGAGCAGTACTTC.